This T cell receptor beta chain appears in the sequencing data of a study of T cells in Graves' hyperthyroidism and ophthalmopathy. Deletions cut 5 bases from V and 2 bases from J, with 21 bases between. Germline V gives CDR1 DFQATT, CDR2 SNEGSKA (reference sequence). This CDR3 has 16 residues. It was RNA transcripts that yielded the amplified TCR beta CDR3 regions. In the first-round RT-PCR of the TCR CDR3, the HTBI primer set was used. TCRdb reanalysed the multiplex PCR reads using MiXCR and keeps one entry per CDR3 protein. In the table there are about 520,000 distinct CDR3 sequences, about 24% of which are singletons.

The receptor was isolated from a young woman with Graves' ophthalmopathy. The chain combines TRBV20-1 with TRBJ1-2, with D tentatively TRBD1 (6 bases). The sample was blood. The CDR3 sequence is CSALNSARGPNYGYTF. CDR3 DNA: TGCAGTGCTTTAAACAGCGCCAGGGGACCGAACTATGGCTACACCTTC.